This is a list of T cell receptor beta chains from one sample in a study of vaccination effects on CD4 cells after COVID-19. Their antigens remain unidentified. Data came from immunoSEQ multiplex PCR; TCRdb stores just in-frame clones and leaves some out. The sample comprises roughly 50,000 clones, 79% of which are singletons, and less than 7.5% rests with the top ten. Sequenced here: CD4+ T cells from PBMCs cultured with HCoV-OC43 spike peptides, sampled before COVID-19 vaccination. The receptors shown here come from a human donor who received a COVID-19 vaccine. The conserved cysteine and the conserved F or W are not part of the CDR3 here. Fields, in order: V gene, J gene, CDR3 protein.

>TRBV6-4|TRBJ1-5
ASSDFRDRVNQPQH
>TRBV5-1|TRBJ1-4
ASSLVGANEKLF
>TRBV29-1|TRBJ2-3
SVVERGGLDTQY
>TRBV5-1|TRBJ1-4
ASSPQQNVDEKLF
>TRBV19|TRBJ2-5
ASSKGSETQY
>TRBV2|TRBJ2-1
ASSEAGRGSYNEQF
>TRBV30|TRBJ2-4
AWSPGGGTGRIQY
>TRBV5-1|TRBJ1-1
ASSSPTGGPEAF
>TRBV7-2|TRBJ1-2
ASSLEVWTYT
>TRBV5-1|TRBJ2-5
ASSFQGAPETQY
>TRBV9|TRBJ2-1
ASSVAGGPSTYNEQF
>TRBV6-5|TRBJ2-1
ASSTSGSSYNEQF
>TRBV2|TRBJ1-2
ASSEPSNLGYT
>TRBV5-1|TRBJ2-1
ASSSRTGSSYNEQF
>TRBV25-1|TRBJ2-1
ASSAGYSYNEQF
>TRBV6-5|TRBJ1-1
ASISPQGAF
>TRBV2|TRBJ2-1
ASSETLTVEQF
>TRBV29-1|TRBJ2-1
SVDEASGGNEQF
>TRBV29-1|TRBJ1-1
SAQGTAMNTEAF
>TRBV28|TRBJ2-5
ASSLGGERSETQY
>TRBV19|TRBJ2-2
ASSGRQGFIPNTGELF
>TRBV2|TRBJ1-5
ASLGTENQPQH
>TRBV7-2|TRBJ2-5
ASSLARGETQY
>TRBV5-1|TRBJ2-5
ASNDGRVPQY
>TRBV7-3|TRBJ2-1
ASSSTQSSYNEQF
>TRBV5-1|TRBJ2-5
ASSLGLAGTQY
>TRBV18|TRBJ2-1
ASSPSRGGQIEQF
>TRBV24-1|TRBJ1-2
ATSAAGANYGYT
>TRBV7-2|TRBJ2-5
ASSLQGSQETQY
>TRBV27|TRBJ2-4
ASSFDRLAKNIQY
>TRBV24-1|TRBJ2-3
ATSDPRPVGVTDTQY
>TRBV19|TRBJ1-2
ASQVPGQFNYGYT
>TRBV24-1|TRBJ1-1
ATGATTEAF
>TRBV19|TRBJ1-5
ASTPIPGGYQPQH
>TRBV24-1|TRBJ2-2
ATSVSLGQSQLKNTGELF
>TRBV4-1|TRBJ2-5
ASSQDRGGVYGETQY
>TRBV19|TRBJ2-5
ASTPRGGGGRETQY
>TRBV11-2|TRBJ2-5
ASSPRTGSQETQY
>TRBV5-4|TRBJ1-4
ASSFPGADEKLF
>TRBV5-1|TRBJ2-3
ASKGRTYSTDTQY
>TRBV3-1/TRBV3-2|TRBJ2-1
ASSPRLDPNSYNEQF
>TRBV5-1|TRBJ1-6
ASSFSFQGAYNSPLH
>TRBV12-5|TRBJ1-5
ASGGTGRSNQPQH
>TRBV7-3|TRBJ1-1
ASSFSQNTEAF
>TRBV2|TRBJ2-2
ASSEYPITGELF